This T cell receptor (beta chain) was captured by sequencing in a study of cytomegalovirus exposure and HLA in healthy donors. Comment on this clone: The antigen is unknown.

The germline CDR1 and CDR2 sequences are MDHEN and SYDVKM. The CDR3 loop spans 15 amino acids. V was pared by 2 bases and J by 0 bases, with 10 bases between. The PCR had 60 Vbeta and 13 Jbeta primers. This table comes from immunoSEQ multiplex PCR, and its TCRdb copy is limited to in-frame clones, with some not included. Of some 120,000 clones in the sample, around 76% were seen once. Whole-study findings and limits: CMV serostatus alone was available as immune exposure information. A later analysis associated 16,000 or so TCR beta sequences with HLA alleles at a 0.05 false discovery rate. Highly shared variants forming one cluster were likely a sequencing artifact.

The sample consisted of PBMCs. This receptor was obtained from an older woman in good health and CMV-seropositive. V usage is TRBV28 and J usage is TRBJ1-2; D unresolved. The CDR3 coding sequence is TGTGCCAGCAGTTTAAGAATGGGAGCTAACTATGGCTACACCTTC. It codes for CASSLRMGANYGYTF.